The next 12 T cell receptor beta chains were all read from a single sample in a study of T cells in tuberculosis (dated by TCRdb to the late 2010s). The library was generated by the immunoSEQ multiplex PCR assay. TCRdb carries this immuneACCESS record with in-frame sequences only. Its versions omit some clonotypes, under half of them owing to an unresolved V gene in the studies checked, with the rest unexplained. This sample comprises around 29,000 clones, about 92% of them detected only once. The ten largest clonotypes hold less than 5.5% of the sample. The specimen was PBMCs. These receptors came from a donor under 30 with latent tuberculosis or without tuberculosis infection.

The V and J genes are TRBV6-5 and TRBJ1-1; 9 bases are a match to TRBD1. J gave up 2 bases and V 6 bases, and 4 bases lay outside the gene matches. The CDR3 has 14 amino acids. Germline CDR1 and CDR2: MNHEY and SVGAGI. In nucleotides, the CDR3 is TGTGCCAGCAGCCGGGACAGGGAAAACACTGAAGCTTTCTTT. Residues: CASSRDRENTEAFF.

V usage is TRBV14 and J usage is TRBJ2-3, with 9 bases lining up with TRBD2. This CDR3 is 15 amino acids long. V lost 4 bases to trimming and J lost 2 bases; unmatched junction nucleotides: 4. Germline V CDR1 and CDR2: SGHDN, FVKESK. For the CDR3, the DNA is TGTGCCAGCAGCCGACTAGCGGACAACACAGATACGCAGTATTTT. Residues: CASSRLADNTDTQYF. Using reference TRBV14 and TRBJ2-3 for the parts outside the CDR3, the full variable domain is EAGVTQFPSHSVIEKGQTVTLRCDPISGHDNLYWYRRVMGKEIKFLLHFVKESKQDESGMPNNRFLAERTGGTYSTLKVQPAELEDSGVYFCASSRLADNTDTQYFGPGTRLTVL.

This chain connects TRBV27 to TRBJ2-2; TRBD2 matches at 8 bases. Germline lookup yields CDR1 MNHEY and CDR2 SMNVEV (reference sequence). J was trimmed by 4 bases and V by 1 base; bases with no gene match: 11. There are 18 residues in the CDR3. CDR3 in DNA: TGTGCCAGCAGTTTATACAATTCCGGGACTAGACTCACCGGGGAGCTGTTTTTT. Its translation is CASSLYNSGTRLTGELFF.

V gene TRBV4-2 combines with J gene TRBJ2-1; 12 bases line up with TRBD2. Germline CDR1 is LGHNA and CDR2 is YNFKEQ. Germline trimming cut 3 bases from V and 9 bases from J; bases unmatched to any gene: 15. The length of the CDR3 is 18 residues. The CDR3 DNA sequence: TGTGCCAGCAGCCATAGGGCGTACGTGACTAGCGGGAGTGTTGAGCAGTTCTTC. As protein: CASSHRAYVTSGSVEQFF.

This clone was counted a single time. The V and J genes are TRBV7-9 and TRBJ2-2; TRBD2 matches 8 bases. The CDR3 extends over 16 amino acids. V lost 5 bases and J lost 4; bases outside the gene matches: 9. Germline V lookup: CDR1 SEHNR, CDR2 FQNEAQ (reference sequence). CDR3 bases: TGTGCCAGCAGCACACCCGGGACTAGGAGCACCGGGGAGCTGTTTTTT. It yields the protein CASSTPGTRSTGELFF.

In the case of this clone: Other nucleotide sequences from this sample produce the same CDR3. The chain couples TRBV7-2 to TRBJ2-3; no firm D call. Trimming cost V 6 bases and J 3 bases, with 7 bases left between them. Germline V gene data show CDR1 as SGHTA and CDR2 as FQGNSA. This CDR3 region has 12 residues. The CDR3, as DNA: TGTGCCAGCAGTTTCTATACAGATACGCAGTATTTT. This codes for CASSFYTDTQYF.

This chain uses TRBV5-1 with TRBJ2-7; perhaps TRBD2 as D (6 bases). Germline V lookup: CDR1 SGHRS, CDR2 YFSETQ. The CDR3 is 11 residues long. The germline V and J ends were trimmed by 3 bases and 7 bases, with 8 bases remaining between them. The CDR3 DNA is TGCGCCAGCAGCTGGGGAGGAGAGCAGTACTTC. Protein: CASSWGGEQYF.

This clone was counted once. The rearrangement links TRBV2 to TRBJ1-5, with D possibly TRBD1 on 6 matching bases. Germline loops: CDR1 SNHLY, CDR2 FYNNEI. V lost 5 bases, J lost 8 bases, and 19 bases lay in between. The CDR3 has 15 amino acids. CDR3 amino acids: CASSFNRVEKEPQHF. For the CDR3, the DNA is TGTGCCAGCAGTTTCAACAGGGTTGAGAAAGAGCCCCAGCATTTT.

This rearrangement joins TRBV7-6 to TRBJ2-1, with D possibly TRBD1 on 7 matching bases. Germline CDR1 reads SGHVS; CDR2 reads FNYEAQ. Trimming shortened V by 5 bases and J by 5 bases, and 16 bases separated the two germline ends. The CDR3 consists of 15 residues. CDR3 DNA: TGTGCCAGCAGCCAGAACAGGGGAGGAAACAATGAGCAGTTCTTC. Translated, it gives CASSQNRGGNNEQFF.

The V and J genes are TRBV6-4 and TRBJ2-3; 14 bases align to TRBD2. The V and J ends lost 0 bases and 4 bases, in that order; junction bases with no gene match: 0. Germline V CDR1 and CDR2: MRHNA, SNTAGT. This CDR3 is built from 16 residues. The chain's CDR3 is CASSDSTSGGADTQYF. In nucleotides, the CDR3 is TGTGCCAGCAGTGACTCGACTAGCGGGGGGGCAGATACGCAGTATTTT.

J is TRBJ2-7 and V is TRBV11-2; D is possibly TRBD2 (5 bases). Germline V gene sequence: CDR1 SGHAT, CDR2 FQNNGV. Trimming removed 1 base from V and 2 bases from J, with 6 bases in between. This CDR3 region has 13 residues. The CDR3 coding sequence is TGTGCCAGCAGCTTAGCACTAGCCTACGAGCAGTACTTC. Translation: CASSLALAYEQYF. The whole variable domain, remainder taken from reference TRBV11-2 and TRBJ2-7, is EAGVAQSPRYKIIEKRQSVAFWCNPISGHATLYWYQQILGQGPKLLIQFQNNGVVDDSQLPKDRFSAERLKGVDSTLKIQPAKLEDSAVYLCASSLALAYEQYFGPGTRLTVT.

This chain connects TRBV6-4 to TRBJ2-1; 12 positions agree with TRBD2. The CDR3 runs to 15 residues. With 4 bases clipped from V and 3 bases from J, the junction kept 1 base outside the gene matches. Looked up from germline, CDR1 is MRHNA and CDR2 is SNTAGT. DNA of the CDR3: TGTGCCAGCAGTGTGACTAGCGGGGGCTACAATGAGCAGTTCTTC. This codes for CASSVTSGGYNEQFF.